Presented here are 29 T cell receptor beta chains from one specimen sequenced in a study of blood T cells in healthy people across ages. Sample-barcoded 5' priming and a J-beta primer mix drove a second PCR of roughly 7 to 11 cycles. TCRdb reprocessed the 5' RACE reads via MiXCR and lists one record per CDR3 protein. The table includes about 1.5 million distinct CDR3 sequences, roughly 45% detected once. The sequenced sample consisted of blood. These receptor sequences come from a woman between 18 and 29 years old in good health.

The chain uses TRBV2 and TRBJ1-6, with no clear D. V lost 3 bases and J lost 9, with 9 bases in between. The CDR3 totals 13 residues. The germline V gene encodes CDR1 SNHLY and CDR2 FYNNEI. The CDR3 loop reads CASSDKLGSPLHF. CDR3 DNA: TGTGCCAGCAGTGATAAATTGGGTTCACCCCTCCACTTT.

This CDR3 is CATSRDQSHASYEQYF. The CDR3 DNA reads TGTGCCACCAGCAGAGATCAAAGCCACGCTTCCTACGAGCAGTACTTC. This chain links TRBV15 with TRBJ2-7; no clear D gene. Germline V gives CDR1 LNHNV, CDR2 YYDKDF (reference sequence). This CDR3 is built from 16 residues. V shed 0 bases and J shed 1 base, with 13 bases lying between them.

This clonotype was counted a few times. The CDR3, as DNA: TGTGCCAGCAGCTTTTCAGACAAATCAATACCGCATACGCAGTATTTT. Translated: CASSFSDKSIPHTQYF. This chain links TRBV11-1 with TRBJ2-3; D gene uncertain. Looked up from germline, CDR1 is SGHAT and CDR2 is FQDESV (reference sequence). V was shortened by 3 bases and J by 7 bases, with 20 bases between the two germline ends. CDR3 size: 16 residues.

This clonotype was seen a few times. The chain combines TRBV4-1 with TRBJ2-7; D is ambiguous. V gave up 6 bases and J gave up 5 bases, with 14 bases separating them. Germline V CDR1 and CDR2: MGHRA, YSYEKL. The CDR3 is 13 amino acids. CDR3 DNA sequence: TGCGCCAGCAGACACTATGCGACCGACGAGCAGTACTTC. Amino acids: CASRHYATDEQYF.

V and J are TRBV7-9 and TRBJ2-3; D is perhaps TRBD1 (5 bases). The V and J ends lost 7 bases and 2 bases respectively, with 19 bases between them. Germline assignment: CDR1 SEHNR and CDR2 FQNEAQ (reference sequence). The CDR3 is made up of 16 amino acids. The CDR3 sequence: CASTKLGRKSTDTQYF. CDR3 nucleotides: TGTGCCAGCACCAAATTGGGGCGGAAGTCCACAGATACGCAGTATTTT.

CDR3 sequence: CASRINSGANVLTF. Written as DNA, the CDR3 is TGTGCCAGCAGGATCAACTCTGGGGCCAACGTCCTGACTTTC. V and J are TRBV12-3 or TRBV12-4 and TRBJ2-6, with D hard to call. The V end was cut by 6 bases, the J end by 0 bases, with 6 bases between. The CDR3 consists of 14 residues.

This clonotype has more than one count but fewer than ten. CDR3 residues: CASSSGAENEQFF. For the CDR3, the DNA is TGTGCCAGCAGTAGTGGGGCAGAGAATGAGCAGTTCTTC. The chain joins TRBV7-3 to TRBJ2-1; weak D call: TRBD1 (5 bases). This CDR3 region has 13 residues. Looked up from germline, CDR1 is SGHTA and CDR2 is FQGTGA. V lost 6 bases, J lost 7 bases, and 13 bases lay in between.

This clonotype occurred a few times. V and J are TRBV4-3 and TRBJ2-2, with 11 bases matching TRBD2. Germline assignment: CDR1 LGHNA and CDR2 YSLEER. The CDR3 is made up of 17 amino acids. V gave up 1 base and J gave up 7 bases; unmatched junction bases: 8. The CDR3 nucleotides are TGCGCCAGCAGCCAAGGAACTAGCGGGGGAGGTGACGGGGAGCTGTTTTTT. Protein: CASSQGTSGGGDGELFF.

This clonotype showed up just a few times. The chain recombines TRBV4-1 with TRBJ2-3, with TRBD2 matching over 10 bases. This CDR3 has 16 residues. V lost 0 bases, J lost 5 bases, and 5 bases stayed unmatched. Looked up from germline, CDR1 is MGHRA and CDR2 is YSYEKL. CDR3 residues: CASSQDGTSAGDTQYF. For the CDR3, the DNA is TGCGCCAGCAGCCAAGATGGGACTAGCGCGGGAGATACGCAGTATTTT.

This clonotype was counted only a few times. The rearrangement links TRBV2 to TRBJ2-7; no clear D. Germline V gives CDR1 SNHLY, CDR2 FYNNEI. Deletions cut 3 bases from V and 4 bases from J, with 7 bases between. There are 12 residues in the CDR3. CDR3 coding DNA: TGTGCCAGCAGTGATATCGAGTACGAGCAGTACTTC. This gives the protein CASSDIEYEQYF.

The V call is TRBV29-1, the J call TRBJ1-2; D is undetermined. V shed 1 base and J shed 8 bases, with 14 bases lying between them. The V gene's germline CDR1 is SQVTM and CDR2 ANQGSEA. The CDR3 covers 13 residues. CDR3 nucleotides: TGCAGCGTTGAAGTGGTCGGTTTAGGGGGCTACACCTTC. Translation: CSVEVVGLGGYTF.

The gene calls are TRBV12-3 or TRBV12-4 and TRBJ2-5; 8 bases match TRBD2. J gave up 2 bases and V 8 bases, and 7 bases lay outside the gene matches. The CDR3 contains 14 residues. The CDR3 nucleotides are TGTGCCAGCGGTGCTGGCGGGGGGCAAGAGACCCAGTACTTC. Its translation is CASGAGGGQETQYF.

In its sample, this clonotype was seen many times. This chain joins TRBV5-6 and TRBJ1-1; a possible D gene is TRBD1 (6 bases). V shed 5 bases and J shed 1 base, with 15 bases lying between them. The CDR3 spans 15 residues. From germline, CDR1 is SGHDT and CDR2 YYEEEE. The CDR3 region is CASSKGGIRNTEAFF. The CDR3 coding sequence is TGTGCCAGCAGTAAAGGGGGAATACGGAACACTGAAGCTTTCTTT.

The chain is built from TRBV5-1 and TRBJ2-1; D possibly corresponds to TRBD2 (6 bases). CDR1 is SGHRS and CDR2 is YFSETQ in the germline V gene. Trimming removed 4 bases from V and 8 bases from J, with 16 bases in between. The CDR3 is 14 residues long. DNA for the CDR3: TGCGCCAGCAGCGGGGGGTCGGGGTTCGATGAGCAGTTCTTC. This translates into CASSGGSGFDEQFF.

Only a few counts were recorded for this clonotype. The J gene is TRBJ2-7, the V gene TRBV4-1, with 8 bases matching TRBD2. Germline V lookup: CDR1 MGHRA, CDR2 YSYEKL. The CDR3 sequence is 15 residues long. V lost 0 bases to trimming and J lost 2 bases; unmatched junction nucleotides: 3. CDR3 DNA: TGCGCCAGCAGCCAAGATAATAGCGGGGCCTACGAGCAGTACTTC. It encodes CASSQDNSGAYEQYF.

The V call is TRBV13, the J call TRBJ2-5, with TRBD2 matching over 11 bases. V lost 5 bases and J lost 4; bases outside the gene matches: 9. The V gene's germline CDR1 is PRHDT and CDR2 FYEKMQ (reference sequence). The CDR3 runs 16 residues. The CDR3 spells CASSRIGLAGGETQYF. The CDR3 nucleotides read TGTGCCAGCAGCCGGATTGGACTAGCGGGTGGAGAGACCCAGTACTTC.

The sample holds a few counts of this clonotype. The chain uses TRBV29-1 and TRBJ1-2, with 7 bases aligning to TRBD1. V lost 3 bases to trimming and J lost 8 bases; unmatched junction nucleotides: 15. Germline loops: CDR1 SQVTM, CDR2 ANQGSEA. This CDR3 has 15 amino acids. CDR3 in DNA: TGCAGCGTTGACCGCAGTGGAGGGGGCGCGGGCGGCTACACCTTC. Translation gives CSVDRSGGGAGGYTF.

This chain uses TRBV12-3 or TRBV12-4 with TRBJ1-2, with 7 bases identical to TRBD1. The CDR3 is 16 amino acids. V shed 5 bases and J 2 bases; nucleotides not matched to a gene: 11. The CDR3 region has the DNA TGTGCCAGCAGTCCAAACGCCGGGACAGCCAACTATGGCTACACCTTC. This encodes CASSPNAGTANYGYTF.

The genes are TRBV6-1 and TRBJ2-1, with 9 bases that match TRBD2. The J segment lost 7 bases and the V segment lost 7 bases, leaving 8 bases of the junction unmatched. CDR1 MNHNS and CDR2 SASEGT come from the germline V gene. This CDR3 region has 14 residues. The DNA of the CDR3 is TGTGCCAGCACCGAGAGCCTAGCGGGGAATGAGCAGTTCTTC. This codes for CASTESLAGNEQFF.

The J gene is TRBJ1-2, the V gene TRBV6-5, with D perhaps matching TRBD1 (6 bases). V lost 7 bases, J lost 7 bases, and 16 bases lay in between. This CDR3 region has 13 residues. The V gene's germline CDR1 is MNHEY and CDR2 SVGAGI. The CDR3 bases are TGTGCCAGCACCGGGAAGGGGGACCGTGGCTACACCTTC. It codes for CASTGKGDRGYTF.

CDR3 residues: CSAGKTRSSYNEQFF. CDR3 in DNA: TGCAGTGCTGGAAAGACCCGGAGCTCCTACAATGAGCAGTTCTTC. The V call is TRBV20-1, the J call TRBJ2-1; no clear D. CDR1 DFQATT and CDR2 SNEGSKA come from the germline V gene (reference sequence). V was pared by 5 bases and J by 0 bases, with 14 bases between. This CDR3 is 15 amino acids long.

J is TRBJ1-6 and V is TRBV12-3 or TRBV12-4; 8 nucleotides agree with TRBD1. The CDR3 consists of 17 residues. V trimming: 5 bases; J trimming: 4 bases; junction bases outside the gene matches: 10. The CDR3 region is CASSPPKTGVYNSPLHF. Written as DNA, the CDR3 is TGTGCCAGCAGTCCACCGAAGACAGGGGTTTATAATTCACCCCTCCACTTT.

The chain carries TRBV7-2 and TRBJ2-5, with 8 bases lining up with TRBD2. This CDR3 is 15 amino acids long. Per germline, CDR1 SGHTA and CDR2 FQGNSA. Losses at the gene ends were 2 bases for V and 5 bases for J; bases not matched to a gene: 7. CDR3 in DNA: TGTGCCAGCAGCTTAACCGGGACTAGTCAGGAGACCCAGTACTTC. It is translated as CASSLTGTSQETQYF.

V usage is TRBV20-1 and J usage is TRBJ1-6; the D gene is possibly TRBD1 (5 bases). Trimming shortened V by 2 bases and J by 6 bases, and 11 bases separated the two germline ends. Germline V lookup: CDR1 DFQATT, CDR2 SNEGSKA (reference sequence). The CDR3 sequence is 14 residues long. The CDR3 sequence: CSARRGDGNSPLHF. The CDR3 DNA is TGCAGTGCTAGACGGGGGGATGGTAATTCACCCCTCCACTTT.

There are a few counts of this clonotype. The chain links TRBV4-1 to TRBJ2-3, with TRBD1 matching 8 bases. The CDR3 sequence is 15 residues long. Looked up from germline, CDR1 is MGHRA and CDR2 is YSYEKL. V dropped 0 bases and J dropped 5; count of bases not matched to a gene: 4. The CDR3 spells CASSQDSGGRDTQYF. CDR3 sequence (DNA): TGCGCCAGCAGCCAAGATTCAGGGGGCAGAGATACGCAGTATTTT.

In this sample, this clonotype turned up many times. The genes are TRBV12-3 or TRBV12-4 and TRBJ2-3; a possible D gene is TRBD2 (6 bases). Trimming removed 3 bases from V and 0 bases from J, with 22 bases in between. This CDR3 has 19 amino acids. The CDR3, as DNA: TGTGCCAGCAGTTTGCGGGGAGGAAGGTTTGGGGGTAGCACAGATACGCAGTATTTT. It codes for CASSLRGGRFGGSTDTQYF.

Only one count was recorded for this clonotype. The chain combines TRBV5-1 with TRBJ2-5, with TRBD1 matching over 7 bases. The J call may be in error: the DNA end matches TRBJ2-7 better. This CDR3 has 14 residues. Per the germline V gene, CDR1 is SGHRS and CDR2 is YFSETQ. CDR3 nucleotides: TGCGCCAGCAGCGGGACAGAGCAGGCCTACGAGCAGTACTTC. Translating it yields CASSGTEQAYEQYF.

The chain carries TRBV7-9 and TRBJ2-1, with a tentative D call TRBD2 (6 bases). Germline CDR1 is SEHNR and CDR2 is FQNEAQ (reference sequence). Trimming pared 4 bases from V and 6 bases from J, leaving 19 bases between. The CDR3 length is 16 residues. CDR3 bases: TGTGCCAGCAGCTCGACGAACAGCGGGCAGTGCAATGAGCAGTTCTTC. As protein: CASSSTNSGQCNEQFF.

As concerns this clonotype: This could be a read error, since a much larger clone is one nucleotide away. Since no conserved phenylalanine or tryptophan closes the CDR3, a read error is the likely cause. V usage is TRBV7-9 and J usage is TRBJ2-7; no reliable D call. Germline V lookup: CDR1 SEHNR, CDR2 FQNEAQ (reference sequence). The CDR3 extends over 13 amino acids. Trimming shortened V by 5 bases and J by 7 bases, and 15 bases separated the two germline ends. CDR3 bases: TGTGCCAGCAGCCCCCCTATAGGTCGGGAGCAGTACCTC. It is translated as CASSPPIGREQYL.